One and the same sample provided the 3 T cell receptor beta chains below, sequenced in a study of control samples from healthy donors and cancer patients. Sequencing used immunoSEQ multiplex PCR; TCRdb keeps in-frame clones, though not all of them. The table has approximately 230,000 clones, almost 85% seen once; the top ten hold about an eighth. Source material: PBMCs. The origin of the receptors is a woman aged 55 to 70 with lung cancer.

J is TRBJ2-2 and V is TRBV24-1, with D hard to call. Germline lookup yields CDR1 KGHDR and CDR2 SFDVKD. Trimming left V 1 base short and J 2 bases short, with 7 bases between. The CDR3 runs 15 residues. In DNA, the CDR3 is TGTGCCACCAGTGATTTCACAGACAACACCGGGGAGCTGTTTTTT. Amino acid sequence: CATSDFTDNTGELFF.

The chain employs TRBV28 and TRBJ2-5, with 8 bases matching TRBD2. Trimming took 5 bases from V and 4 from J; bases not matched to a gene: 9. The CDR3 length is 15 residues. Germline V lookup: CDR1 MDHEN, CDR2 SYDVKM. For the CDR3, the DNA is TGTGCCAGCAGTAAAAAGCGGGAGCTTCGAGAGACCCAGTACTTC. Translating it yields CASSKKRELRETQYF.

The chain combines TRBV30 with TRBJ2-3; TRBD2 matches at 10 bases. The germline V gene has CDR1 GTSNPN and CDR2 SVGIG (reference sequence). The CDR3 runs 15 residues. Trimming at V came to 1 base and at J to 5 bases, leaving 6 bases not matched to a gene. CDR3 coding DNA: TGTGCCTGGAGTGGGCTAGCGGGAGCAGGAGATACGCAGTATTTT. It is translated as CAWSGLAGAGDTQYF.